This T cell receptor beta chain derives from a study of blood T cell repertoires in COVID-19. Overall study: Sites in the United States, Italy and Spain provided acute and convalescent COVID-19 samples. The cDNA or gDNA used as material had been derived from T cells, B-cell-depleted T cells, or PBMCs.

Libraries were prepared by immunoSEQ multiplex PCR; TCRdb keeps only in-frame clonotypes and omits some of them. The sample contains almost 200,000 clones, more than 70% of which appear only once. This clone was seen once. Germline V gene data show CDR1 as SQVTM and CDR2 as ANQGSEA. The CDR3 length is 14 residues. The J segment lost 2 bases and the V segment lost 7 bases, leaving 11 bases of the junction unmatched. Individuals aged about 18 to 89 years were recruited from about two dozen US areas. Two negative PCRs, clearance, or symptom resolution were required of recovered Cohort 3 donors. This chain connects TRBV29-1 to TRBJ2-7; TRBD1 matches 7 bases. This receptor was taken from a woman aged 18 to 35 who had recovered from COVID-19. Sample: PBMCs or T cells enriched from blood (not recorded which). CDR3 sequence reads: CSATPGQPPYEQYF. The CDR3 coding sequence is TGCAGCGCAACTCCGGGACAGCCACCCTACGAGCAGTACTTC.